Included here is one TCR beta chain sequence, with context. What it binds is unknown. Trimming pared 5 bases from V and 7 bases from J, leaving 21 bases between. This CDR3 comprises 16 residues. Germline-derived CDR1 and CDR2 are MNHEY and SMNVEV (reference sequence). Once obtained from cultured CD4+ T cells, the DNA was sequenced using the Oncomine TCR Beta short-read assay. TCRdb called the PCR reads again in MiXCR, with one record for every CDR3 protein. The table shows roughly 25,000 distinct CDR3 sequences, with 30% occurring only once. The sample is drawn from a study of vaccination and CD4 T cells after COVID-19. Time point specified: late sampling 161 to 241 days after vaccination in three convalescent patients. Treatment described: roughly 10-day PBMC culture with coronavirus spike peptide pools or control peptides (ViraFEST assay).

The V gene is TRBV27, the J gene TRBJ1-5, with D perhaps matching TRBD1 (6 bases). This sequence originates from a human donor who had recovered from COVID-19. Sequencing used CD4+ T cells from blood, cultured in vitro, obtained about 7 months after SARS-CoV-2 vaccination. The CDR3 region is CASSLPHRAMSQPQHF. In nucleotides, the CDR3 is TGTGCCAGCAGTCTACCTCACAGGGCCATGAGCCAGCCCCAGCATTTT.